The sequence of this T cell receptor (beta chain) was determined in a study of cytomegalovirus exposure and HLA in healthy donors. Germline CDR1 is LNHDA and CDR2 is SQIVND (reference sequence). Trimming removed 1 base from V and 6 bases from J, with 6 bases in between. This CDR3 contains 12 residues. Turning to this clone: Its cognate antigen is unknown.

Findings and limits, study-wide: HLA alleles were associated with 15,000 to 20,000 TCR beta sequences in a later analysis at 0.05 false discovery rate. A cluster of highly shared sequence variants was likely a sequencing artifact. Some V segments (TRBV6-2 and TRBV6-3 among them) were excluded as indistinguishable.

At collection, donors were nominally healthy, but unrecorded immune exposures were probable. With 60 Vbeta and 13 Jbeta primers, the PCR was carried out. The table came from immunoSEQ multiplex PCR; TCRdb's copy has only in-frame clones and leaves some out. The table includes tens of thousands of clones, 70% to 90% detected once. This sequence was found in a woman in her twenties or thirties in good health and CMV-seronegative. The V and J genes are TRBV19 and TRBJ1-2; TRBD1 is a possible D gene (5 bases). The sequenced sample consisted of PBMCs. CDR3 residues: CASSIAGDGYTF. The CDR3 DNA reads TGTGCCAGTAGTATAGCGGGGGATGGCTACACCTTC.